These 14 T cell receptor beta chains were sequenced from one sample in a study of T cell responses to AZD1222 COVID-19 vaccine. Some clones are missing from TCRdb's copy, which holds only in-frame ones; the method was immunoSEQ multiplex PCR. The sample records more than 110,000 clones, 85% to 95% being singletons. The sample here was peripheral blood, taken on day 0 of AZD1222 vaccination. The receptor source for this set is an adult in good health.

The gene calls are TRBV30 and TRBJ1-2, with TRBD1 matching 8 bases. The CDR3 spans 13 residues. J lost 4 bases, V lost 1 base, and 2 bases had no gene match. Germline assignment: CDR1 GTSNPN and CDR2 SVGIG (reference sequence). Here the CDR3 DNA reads TGTGCCTGGAGTGAGGACAGGGCCTATGGCTACACCTTC. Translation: CAWSEDRAYGYTF.

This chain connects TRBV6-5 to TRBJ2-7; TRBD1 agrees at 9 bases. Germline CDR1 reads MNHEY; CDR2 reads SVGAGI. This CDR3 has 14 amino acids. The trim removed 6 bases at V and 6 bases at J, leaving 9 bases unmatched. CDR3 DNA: TGTGCCAGCAGCCGCGGGACAGGGCGGGGCGAGCAGTACTTC. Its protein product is CASSRGTGRGEQYF.

The CDR3 DNA is TGCGCCAGCAGTTTAAGGACAGGGTCGTGGAGTGAGCTAGCGGGAGCACACAATGAGCAGTTCTTC. It encodes CASSLRTGSWSELAGAHNEQFF. The V gene is TRBV5-1, the J gene TRBJ2-1, with 10 bases aligning to TRBD2. Germline values: CDR1 SGHRS, CDR2 YFSETQ. The CDR3 consists of 22 residues. The V segment lost 5 bases and the J segment 5 bases; nucleotides outside the gene matches: 28.

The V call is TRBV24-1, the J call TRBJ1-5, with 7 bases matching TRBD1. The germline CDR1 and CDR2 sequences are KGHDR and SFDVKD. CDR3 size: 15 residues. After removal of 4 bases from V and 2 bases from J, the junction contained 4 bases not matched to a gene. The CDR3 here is CATSDVGQGNQPQHF. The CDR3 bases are TGTGCCACCAGTGACGTTGGACAGGGCAATCAGCCCCAGCATTTT.

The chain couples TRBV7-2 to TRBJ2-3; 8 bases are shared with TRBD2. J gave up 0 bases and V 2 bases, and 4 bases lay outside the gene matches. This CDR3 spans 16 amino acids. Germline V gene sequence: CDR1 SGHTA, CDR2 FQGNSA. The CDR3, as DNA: TGTGCCAGCAGCTTAAGTAGCGGGACTAGCACAGATACGCAGTATTTT. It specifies CASSLSSGTSTDTQYF.

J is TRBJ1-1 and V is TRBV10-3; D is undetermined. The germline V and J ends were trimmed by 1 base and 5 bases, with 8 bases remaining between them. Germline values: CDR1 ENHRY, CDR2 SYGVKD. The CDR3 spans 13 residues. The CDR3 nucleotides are TGTGCCATCAGTGAGTTCAAGGGAACTGAAGCTTTCTTT. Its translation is CAISEFKGTEAFF.

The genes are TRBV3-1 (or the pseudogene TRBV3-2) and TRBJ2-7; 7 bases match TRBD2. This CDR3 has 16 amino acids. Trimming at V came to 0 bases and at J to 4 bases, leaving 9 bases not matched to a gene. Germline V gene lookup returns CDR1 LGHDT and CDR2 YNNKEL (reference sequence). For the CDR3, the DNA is TGTGCCAGCAGCCAAGATCTGAGTAGCGGGTCTTACGAGCAGTACTTC. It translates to CASSQDLSSGSYEQYF.

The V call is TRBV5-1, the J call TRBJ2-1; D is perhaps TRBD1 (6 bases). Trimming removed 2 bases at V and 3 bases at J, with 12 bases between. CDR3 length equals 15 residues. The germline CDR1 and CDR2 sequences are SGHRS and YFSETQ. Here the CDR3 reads CASSLPGTNYNEQFF. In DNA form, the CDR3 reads TGCGCCAGCAGCTTACCCGGGACAAACTACAATGAGCAGTTCTTC.

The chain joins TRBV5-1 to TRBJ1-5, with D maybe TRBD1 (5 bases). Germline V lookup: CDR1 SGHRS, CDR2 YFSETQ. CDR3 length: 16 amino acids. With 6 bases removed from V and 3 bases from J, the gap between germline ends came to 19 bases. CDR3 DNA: TGCGCCAGCAAGTTGCAGGGCACTTTATTCAATCAGCCCCAGCATTTT. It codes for CASKLQGTLFNQPQHF.

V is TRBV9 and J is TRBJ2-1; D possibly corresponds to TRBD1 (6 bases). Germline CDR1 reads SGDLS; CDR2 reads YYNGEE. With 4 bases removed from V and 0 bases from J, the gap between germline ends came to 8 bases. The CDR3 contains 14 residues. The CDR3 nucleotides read TGTGCCAGCAGCAGGGACATCTCCTACAATGAGCAGTTCTTC. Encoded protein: CASSRDISYNEQFF.

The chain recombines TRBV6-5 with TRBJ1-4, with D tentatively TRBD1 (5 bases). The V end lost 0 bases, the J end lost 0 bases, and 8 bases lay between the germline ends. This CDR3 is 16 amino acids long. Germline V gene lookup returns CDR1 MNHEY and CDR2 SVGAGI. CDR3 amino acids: CASSYSGGATNEKLFF. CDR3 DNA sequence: TGTGCCAGCAGTTACTCTGGGGGAGCAACTAATGAAAAACTGTTTTTT.

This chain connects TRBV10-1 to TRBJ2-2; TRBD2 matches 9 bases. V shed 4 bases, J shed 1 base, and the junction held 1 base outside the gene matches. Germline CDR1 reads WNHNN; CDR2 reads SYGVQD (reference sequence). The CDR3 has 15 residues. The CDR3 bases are TGCGCCAGCAGTGGGACTAGCGAGAACACCGGGGAGCTGTTTTTT. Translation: CASSGTSENTGELFF.

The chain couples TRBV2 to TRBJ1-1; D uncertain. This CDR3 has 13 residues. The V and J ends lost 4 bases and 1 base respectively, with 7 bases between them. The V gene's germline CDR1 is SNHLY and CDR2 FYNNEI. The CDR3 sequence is CASSARGNTEAFF. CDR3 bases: TGTGCCAGCAGTGCCCGGGGGAACACTGAAGCTTTCTTT.

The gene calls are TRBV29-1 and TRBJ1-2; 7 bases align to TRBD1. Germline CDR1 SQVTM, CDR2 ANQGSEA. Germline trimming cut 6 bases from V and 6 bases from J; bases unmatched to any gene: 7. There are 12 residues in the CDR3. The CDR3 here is CSVGEQGNGYTF. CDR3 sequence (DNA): TGCAGCGTCGGGGAACAGGGGAATGGCTACACCTTC.